This entry describes one T cell receptor (beta chain). Its cognate antigen is unknown. Autoimmune disease history or systemic immunosuppression led to patients being barred. These data belong to a study of OX40 agonist ivuxolimab in advanced cancers. Study background: Three individuals attained partial responses, comprising one hepatocellular carcinoma case and two cutaneous melanoma cases.

The germline CDR1 and CDR2 sequences are MNHNY and SVGAGI (reference sequence). The CDR3 length is 15 residues. The junction had 3 bases not matched to a gene; V was cut back by 7 bases and J by 2 bases. Broader study findings: There was clonal expansion of CD4+ and CD8+ blood T cells by week 6 at 0.1 to 3.0 mg/kg.

TCRdb's copy holds only in-frame clones and misses some; the assay was immunoSEQ multiplex PCR. This sample yields some 39,000 clones, of which about 87% are seen a single time; less than 5% belongs to the top ten. The sample consisted of CD4+ or CD8+ T cells sorted from blood, taken in a trial of the OX40 agonist ivuxolimab. The chain carries TRBV6-6 and TRBJ2-5; 14 positions agree with TRBD2. The sequence was collected from an adult with an advanced solid tumor such as melanoma, head and neck, liver or kidney cancer. The CDR3: CASTGTSGSQETQYF. The CDR3, as DNA: TGTGCCAGCACCGGGACTAGCGGGAGTCAAGAGACCCAGTACTTC.